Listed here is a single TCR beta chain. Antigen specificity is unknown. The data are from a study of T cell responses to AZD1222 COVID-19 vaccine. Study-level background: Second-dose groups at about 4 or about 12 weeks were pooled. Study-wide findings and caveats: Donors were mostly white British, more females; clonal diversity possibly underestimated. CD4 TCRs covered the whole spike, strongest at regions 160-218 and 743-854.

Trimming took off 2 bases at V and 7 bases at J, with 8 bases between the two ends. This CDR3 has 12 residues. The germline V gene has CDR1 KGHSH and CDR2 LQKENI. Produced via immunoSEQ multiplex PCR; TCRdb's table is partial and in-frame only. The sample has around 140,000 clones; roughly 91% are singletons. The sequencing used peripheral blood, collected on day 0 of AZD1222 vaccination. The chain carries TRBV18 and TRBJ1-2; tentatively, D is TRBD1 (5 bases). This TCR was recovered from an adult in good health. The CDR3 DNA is TGTGCCAGCTCACCAGCGGGGGGTGGCTACACCTTC. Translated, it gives CASSPAGGGYTF.